This T cell receptor (beta chain) was found in a study of shared clonotypes between healthy human individuals. Study-wide results and caveats: Genetic and exposure-history diversity was limited by the small donor number.

Naivety among CD8 cells was defined by CD45RO negativity and positive CCR7 selection, thereby excluding terminally differentiated effector memory CD45RA+ cells. About this clone itself: As yet, its antigen is unknown.

Assay: immunoSEQ multiplex PCR; the TCRdb copy retains only in-frame clones and omits some. The table includes some 2.1 million clones, just under 95% detected once. Germline loops: CDR1 LGHNA, CDR2 YSLEER. The CDR3 spans 16 residues. After removal of 0 bases from V and 4 bases from J, the junction contained 5 bases not matched to a gene. This receptor was identified in a man aged 18 to 29 in good health. Some clones in this sample may be carry-over from other donors' samples. The specimen sequenced was naive CD8+ T cells from PBMCs. The chain uses TRBV4-3 and TRBJ2-7; 11 bases are shared with TRBD1. The CDR3 DNA is TGCGCCAGCAGCCAAGATCGGACAGGGGGCAGATACGAGCAGTACTTC. It is translated as CASSQDRTGGRYEQYF.